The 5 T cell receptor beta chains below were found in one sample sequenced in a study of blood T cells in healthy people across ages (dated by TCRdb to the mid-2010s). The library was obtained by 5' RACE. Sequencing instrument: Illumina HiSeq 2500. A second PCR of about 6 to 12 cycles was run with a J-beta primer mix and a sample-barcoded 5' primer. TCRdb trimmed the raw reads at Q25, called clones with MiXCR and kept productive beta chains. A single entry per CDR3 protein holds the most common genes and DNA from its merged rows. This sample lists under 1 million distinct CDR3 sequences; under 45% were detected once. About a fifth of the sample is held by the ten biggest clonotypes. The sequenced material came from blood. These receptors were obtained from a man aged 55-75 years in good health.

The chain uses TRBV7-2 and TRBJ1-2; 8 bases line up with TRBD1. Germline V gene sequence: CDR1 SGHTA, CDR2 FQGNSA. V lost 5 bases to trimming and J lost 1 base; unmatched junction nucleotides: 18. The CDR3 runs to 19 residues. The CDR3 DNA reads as TGTGCCAGCAGCATACTCCCAGGGGGCGATAGGAGTAGTAACTATGGCTACACCTTC. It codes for CASSILPGGDRSSNYGYTF.

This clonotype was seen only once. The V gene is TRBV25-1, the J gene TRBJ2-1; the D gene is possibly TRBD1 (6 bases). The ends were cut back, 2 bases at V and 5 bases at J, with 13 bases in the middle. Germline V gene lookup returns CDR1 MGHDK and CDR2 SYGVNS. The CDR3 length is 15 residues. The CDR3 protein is CASSETGQIHNEQFF. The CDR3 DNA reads TGTGCCAGCAGTGAAACCGGACAGATCCACAATGAGCAGTTCTTC.

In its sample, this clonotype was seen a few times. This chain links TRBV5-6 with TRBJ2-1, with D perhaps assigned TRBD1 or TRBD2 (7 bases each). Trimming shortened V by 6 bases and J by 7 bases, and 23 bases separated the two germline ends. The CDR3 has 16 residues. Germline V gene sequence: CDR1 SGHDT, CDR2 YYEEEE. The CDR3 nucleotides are TGTGCCAGCATCTCAGGGGGGGGGACATATGGGAATGAGCAGTTCTTC. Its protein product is CASISGGGTYGNEQFF. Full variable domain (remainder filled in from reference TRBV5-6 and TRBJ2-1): DAGVTQSPTHLIKTRGQQVTLRCSPKSGHDTVSWYQQALGQGPQFIFQYYEEEERQRGNFPDRFSGHQFPNYSSELNVNALLLGDSALYLCASISGGGTYGNEQFFGPGTRLTVL.

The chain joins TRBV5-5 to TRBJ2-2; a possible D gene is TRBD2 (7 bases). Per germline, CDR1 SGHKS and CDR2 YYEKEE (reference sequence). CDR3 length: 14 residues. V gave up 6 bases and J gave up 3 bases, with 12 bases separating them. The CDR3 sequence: CASTRGGDTGELFF. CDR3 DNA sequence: TGTGCCAGCACCAGAGGGGGGGACACCGGGGAGCTGTTTTTT.

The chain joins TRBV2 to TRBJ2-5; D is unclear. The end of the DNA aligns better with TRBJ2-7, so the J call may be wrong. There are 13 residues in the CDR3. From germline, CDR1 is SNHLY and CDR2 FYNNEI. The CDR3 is CASSELPVSEQYF. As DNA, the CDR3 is TGTGCCAGCAGTGAACTTCCTGTCTCCGAGCAGTACTTC.